The 12 T cell receptor beta chains below come from one sample, sequenced in a study of blood T cell repertoires in COVID-19. Some clones are missing from TCRdb's copy, which holds only in-frame ones; the method was immunoSEQ multiplex PCR. Found here are a few hundred thousand clones, about 87% of them singletons; the top ten hold 5.5% to 7.5%. The specimen sequenced was peripheral blood. The receptor set was obtained from a man aged 60 to 69 who had recovered from COVID-19.

This clone was found a few times. The rearrangement links TRBV19 to TRBJ1-6, with TRBD1 matching 7 bases. Trimming at V came to 2 bases and at J to 6 bases, leaving 4 bases not matched to a gene. The germline V gene has CDR1 LNHDA and CDR2 SQIVND (reference sequence). The CDR3 totals 15 residues. Here the CDR3 DNA reads TGTGCCAGTAGTATACTGGGGGACAGTAATTCACCCCTCCACTTT. This sequence encodes CASSILGDSNSPLHF.

This clone is large by share. This chain uses TRBV27 with TRBJ1-2; 8 bases agree with TRBD1. The CDR3 covers 14 residues. Germline values: CDR1 MNHEY, CDR2 SMNVEV (reference sequence). V lost 5 bases, J lost 2 bases, and 4 bases stayed unmatched. The DNA for the CDR3 is TGTGCCAGCAGTATTTCAGGGGGCAACTATGGCTACACCTTC. This codes for CASSISGGNYGYTF.

This clone was recorded only once. V usage is TRBV7-8 and J usage is TRBJ1-6; no clear D gene. The V end lost 3 bases, the J end lost 6 bases, and 6 bases lay between the germline ends. This CDR3 is 13 amino acids long. Germline assignment: CDR1 SGHVS and CDR2 FQNEAQ. The CDR3 here is CASSLTFNSPLHF. In nucleotides, the CDR3 is TGTGCCAGCAGCTTGACATTTAATTCACCCCTCCACTTT.

The chain couples TRBV9 to TRBJ2-5; possibly TRBD2 for D (5 bases). Per the germline V gene, CDR1 is SGDLS and CDR2 is YYNGEE. The CDR3 is 15 amino acids. The V end was cut by 0 bases, the J end by 5 bases, with 14 bases between. The CDR3 spells CASSVVGSGTETQYF. The CDR3 DNA is TGTGCCAGCAGCGTAGTAGGGTCGGGAACGGAGACCCAGTACTTC.

V and J are TRBV12-5 and TRBJ1-1; a weak D match, TRBD1 (5 bases). The germline gives CDR1 LGHNT, CDR2 FRNRAP. Deletions cut 2 bases from V and 10 bases from J, with 23 bases between. This CDR3 is 16 amino acids long. The CDR3 region is CASGLKGSGSPLLAFF. CDR3 DNA sequence: TGTGCTAGTGGTTTGAAGGGGTCCGGGTCCCCCCTTTTAGCTTTCTTT. Drawing the rest from reference TRBV12-5 and TRBJ1-1, the complete variable domain is DARVTQTPRHKVTEMGQEVTMRCQPILGHNTVFWYRQTMMQGLELLAYFRNRAPLDDSGMPKDRFSAEMPDATLATLKIQPSEPRDSAVYFCASGLKGSGSPLLAFFGQGTRLTVV.

The genes are TRBV12-5 and TRBJ1-2; tentatively, D is TRBD1 (5 bases). The CDR3 has 14 amino acids. Trimming cost V 1 base and J 4 bases, with 10 bases left between them. Germline V CDR1 and CDR2: LGHNT, FRNRAP. The CDR3 nucleotides read TGTGCTAGTGGTTTGGCCCAGGGATCCTATGGCTACACCTTC. Translating it yields CASGLAQGSYGYTF.

This clone was counted only a few times. The gene calls are TRBV5-1 and TRBJ1-3; TRBD1 matches at 8 bases. The CDR3 covers 15 residues. Germline V gives CDR1 SGHRS, CDR2 YFSETQ. J gave up 2 bases and V 4 bases, and 5 bases lay outside the gene matches. Here the CDR3 DNA reads TGCGCCAGCAGCAACAAGACAGGGGCTGGAAACACCATATATTTT. Translated, it gives CASSNKTGAGNTIYF.

This rearrangement joins TRBV5-1 to TRBJ1-1, with D tentatively TRBD1 (6 bases). V dropped 0 bases and J dropped 2 bases, with 11 bases sitting between them. Germline V gene sequence: CDR1 SGHRS, CDR2 YFSETQ. CDR3 length: 15 amino acids. The CDR3 DNA is TGCGCCAGCAGCTTGGTAGGGACAACTAACACTGAAGCTTTCTTT. Translation gives CASSLVGTTNTEAFF.

The genes are TRBV27 and TRBJ2-7; D gene unclear. Germline loops: CDR1 MNHEY, CDR2 SMNVEV (reference sequence). The CDR3 extends over 15 amino acids. V was clipped by 2 bases and J by 0 bases, with 11 bases between them. This chain's CDR3 is CASSLEPFYSYEQYF. The CDR3 bases are TGTGCCAGCAGTTTAGAACCGTTCTACTCCTACGAGCAGTACTTC.

This chain uses TRBV9 with TRBJ1-6, with D possibly being TRBD1 (5 bases). The CDR3 runs 14 residues. Germline loops: CDR1 SGDLS, CDR2 YYNGEE. V gave up 4 bases and J gave up 11 bases, with 16 bases separating them. CDR3 nucleotide sequence: TGTGCCAGCAGCCCGAGGGGAGGAATCGCACCCCTCCACTTT. Translation: CASSPRGGIAPLHF.

The chain uses TRBV6-1 and TRBJ2-7; TRBD1 agrees at 8 bases. CDR1 and CDR2 from the germline V gene are MNHNS and SASEGT. CDR3 length: 15 residues. Losses at the gene ends were 2 bases for V and 2 bases for J; bases not matched to a gene: 5. CDR3 residues: CASSEFGQGTYEQYF. The CDR3 DNA is TGTGCCAGCAGTGAATTCGGACAGGGAACCTACGAGCAGTACTTC.

The chain links TRBV11-2 to TRBJ2-1; possibly TRBD2 for D (5 bases). Trimming removed 2 bases at V and 7 bases at J, with 12 bases between. Germline CDR1 is SGHAT and CDR2 is FQNNGV. The length of the CDR3 is 14 residues. The CDR3 reads CASSLRFPGNEQFF. CDR3 nucleotide sequence: TGTGCCAGCAGCTTAAGGTTCCCGGGGAATGAGCAGTTCTTC.